Sequencing of this TCR beta chain was carried out in a study of identical twins (dated by TCRdb to the mid-2010s). Regarding the study in general: TCR alpha and beta repertoires from monozygotic twins, unrelated adults of various ages and cord blood were deep-sequenced to test whether fetal clonotypes persist. To rule out contamination, replicate twin experiments were performed at different times with different library preparation protocols.

Libraries were prepared through 5' RACE. Instrument on record: Illumina HiSeq 2000. A universal primer binding site was added through template switching, and the final cDNA carried a unique molecular identifier so that TCR cDNA molecules could be counted accurately. Specific primers in the conserved constant-segment region were used to synthesize first-strand cDNA for TCR alpha and beta chains. To control for contamination, each cDNA library was double barcoded with a SMART-Mk sample barcode plus Illumina barcodes. TruSeq adapter sequences and Illumina sample barcodes were added in two successive PCR steps. The TCR alpha and beta cDNA libraries were sequenced on the Illumina HiSeq platform using custom primers. The source study handled its data this way. MiGEC processed the raw reads to extract unique molecular identifiers, while MiXCR was used to determine the CDR3 positions. For each individual, recombination models were inferred using an EM algorithm with the repgenHMM and IGoR tools. Shared clonotype analysis was performed with the tcR package in R, normalizing sharing by the product of cloneset sizes. To study raw recombination without the effects of thymic and clonal selection, out-of-frame nonproductive sequences were analyzed. TCRdb applied fastp at Q25 and MiXCR to the public reads, then kept only in-frame beta chains. Each entry merges the rows of one CDR3 protein and shows their most common DNA and genes. It is TCRdb's table, rather than the study itself, that gives the V and J calls and clone size. Present in this sample are 550,000 to 800,000 distinct CDR3 sequences, around 7.5% of which were seen just once. In total, the top ten clones hold 1.5% to 2% of the sample.

General study outcomes and caveats: Zero-insertion analyses could be partly confounded by invariant T cells such as MAIT and iNKT, although diverse VJ usage argued against such confounding for most clonotypes. Compared with coincidental sharing between unrelated individuals, an excess of low generation-probability sequences was observed among out-of-frame TCR alpha sequences shared between twins. Recombination models systematically underestimated out-of-frame TCR alpha sharing in monozygotic twins but agreed with sharing between unrelated individuals. Because the same donors could not be followed over many years, conclusions were based on cross-sectional statistical analysis. Excess twin sharing in beta out-of-frame sequences was weaker because fewer shared sequences lowered the signal-to-noise ratio. Fewer insertions were carried by abundant cord blood beta clonotypes; a weaker similar trend was observed in young adult naive repertoires, while no such trend was observed in memory repertoires.

All donors were healthy Caucasians. The twin cohort comprised three pairs of female monozygotic twins, all aged about 18 to 29 years. RNA for TCR libraries was isolated from peripheral blood mononuclear cells. This clonotype was observed a few times. No cognate antigen has been identified for it. No much larger clone is present one base from it, and per-base qualities are unavailable. CDR1 is given as LGHNA and CDR2 as YNFKEQ, both from the germline V gene. The CDR3 covers 14 residues, taking in both the cysteine and the phenylalanine. The only DNA kept is the CDR3, 42 bases in frame from the first base. V gives up 1 base and J gives up 3 bases, and the segment between their germline ends measures 9 bases. These data were likewise used in another study, on yellow fever vaccine responses in identical twins. The second paper further reports: According to the authors, in identical twins the way T cells responded to vaccination appeared partly convergent and partly personalized. In the study, vaccine-responding T cell clones were precisely tracked in identical twins.

This receptor was obtained from a woman aged 18-29 years in good health. The chain employs TRBV4-2 and TRBJ2-5; TRBD2 is possibly the D segment (5 matching bases). The sample was PBMCs. The nucleotide sequence is given as TGTGCCAGCAGCCAAGGAATCGGGGAAGAGACCCAGTACTTC. Its protein is CASSQGIGEETQYF.